In this sample, the clone carrying this TCR beta chain turned up many times. As yet, its antigen is unknown. The CDR3 covers 13 residues. Germline CDR1 is SEHNR and CDR2 is FQNEAQ (reference sequence). Trimming pared 5 bases from V and 6 bases from J, leaving 11 bases between. The sample is drawn from a study of blood T cells in healthy people across ages. Study-wide findings and caveats: Higher naive T cell percentage went strongly together with higher TCR beta diversity. Roughly linear age-related decline in beta diversity appeared, significant by age approximately 40.

The donors, aged about 6 to 100, were healthy Caucasians from Russia. Alongside a J-beta primer mix, a sample-barcoded 5' primer served in a second PCR lasting roughly 7 to 11 cycles. TCRdb re-called the 5' RACE reads with MiXCR, one entry per CDR3 protein. The repertoire has 550,000 to 650,000 distinct CDR3 sequences, less than 35% of them found once; the top ten carry less than 20%. The rearrangement uses TRBV7-9 and TRBJ2-1; no firm D call. This clonotype was obtained from a woman aged 80 or older in good health. The specimen was blood. The CDR3 DNA sequence: TGTGCCAGCAGCCCTATTTGGAGCAATGAGCAGTTCTTC. It is translated as CASSPIWSNEQFF. The full variable domain, rest sourced from reference TRBV7-9 and TRBJ2-1, is DTGVSQNPRHKITKRGQNVTFRCDPISEHNRLYWYRQTLGQGPEFLTYFQNEAQLEKSRLLSDRFSAERPKGSFSTLEIQRTEQGDSAMYLCASSPIWSNEQFFGPGTRLTVL.